Sequencing of this T cell receptor beta chain was carried out in a study of blood T cell repertoires in COVID-19. At the level of the study: T cells, B-cell-depleted T cells, or PBMCs supplied cDNA or gDNA.

V lost 1 base and J lost 8; bases outside the gene matches: 6. The germline CDR1 and CDR2 sequences are KGHSH and LQKENI. There are 14 residues in the CDR3. TCRdb's copy holds only in-frame clones and misses some; the assay was immunoSEQ multiplex PCR. The sample records 90,000 to 140,000 clones, about 75% being singletons. This chain links TRBV18 with TRBJ1-2; 8 bases agree with TRBD1. The source material was peripheral blood. This TCR was recovered from a woman in her seventies with acute or convalescent COVID-19. The CDR3 coding sequence is TGTGCCAGCTCACCACTTCAGGGGGCGCGGGGCTACACCTTC. Protein product: CASSPLQGARGYTF.